This record concerns one T cell receptor (beta chain) sequence. As yet, its antigen is unknown. This sample stems from a study of T cell responses to AZD1222 COVID-19 vaccine. Germline loops: CDR1 MNHEY, CDR2 SVGAGI. V was shortened by 2 bases and J by 5 bases, with 12 bases between the two germline ends. This CDR3 is 14 amino acids long. General study results and limits: White British ancestry dominated among donors, who included more females, and clonal diversity was possibly underestimated. Spike-specific TCR depth and breadth grew after two AZD1222 doses. There were vaccine-associated CD4 TCRs across spike, dominant at 160-218 and 743-854.

The protocol was immunoSEQ multiplex PCR, while the TCRdb copy is restricted to in-frame clones and leaves out a portion. The sample lists about 130,000 clones, about 93% seen once, with 6% to 7% in the top ten. Timing groups of about 4 and about 12 weeks for second doses were pooled. This receptor was obtained from an adult who received the AZD1222 COVID-19 vaccine. V and J are TRBV6-5 and TRBJ1-1; the D is unclear. Sequenced here: peripheral blood, sampled 28 days after the second AZD1222 dose. The DNA for the CDR3 is TGTGCCAGCAGTTACCGGACGCTCGGGACTGAAGCTTTCTTT. Protein: CASSYRTLGTEAFF.